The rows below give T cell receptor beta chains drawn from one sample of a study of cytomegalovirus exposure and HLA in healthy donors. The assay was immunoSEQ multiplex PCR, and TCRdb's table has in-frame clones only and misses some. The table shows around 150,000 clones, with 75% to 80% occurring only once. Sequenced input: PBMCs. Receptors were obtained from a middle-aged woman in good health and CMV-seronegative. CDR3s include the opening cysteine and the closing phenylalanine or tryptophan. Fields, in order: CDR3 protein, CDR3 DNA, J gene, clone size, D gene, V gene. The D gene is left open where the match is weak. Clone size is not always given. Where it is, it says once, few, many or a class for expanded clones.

CASSPNRGSDSPLHF TGTGCCAGCTCACCGAACAGGGGAAGCGATTCACCCCTCCACTTT TRBJ1-6 - TRBD1 TRBV18
CASSLNPGQVSNEQFF TGTGCCAGCAGCTTGAATCCGGGACAGGTTTCCAATGAGCAGTTCTTC TRBJ2-1 - TRBD1 TRBV7-9
CASSFEGGYYGYTF TGCGCCAGCAGCTTTGAAGGAGGTTACTATGGCTACACCTTC TRBJ1-2 - - TRBV5-1
CASLDSGTEAFF TGTGCCAGCTTAGACTCGGGGACTGAAGCTTTCTTT TRBJ1-1 - - TRBV28
CASRGGGETQYF TGTGCCAGCAGAGGGGGCGGAGAGACCCAGTACTTC TRBJ2-5 - TRBD1 TRBV4-2
CASSLALGTTGRSSEQFF TGTGCCAGCAGCTTAGCTCTCGGGACAACTGGCCGGTCGAGTGAGCAGTTCTTC TRBJ2-1 - - TRBV7-2
CSATDTGELFF TGCAGTGCTACTGACACCGGGGAGCTGTTTTTT TRBJ2-2 - - TRBV20-1
CASSTGTGETYEQYF TGTGCCAGCAGTACCGGGACAGGGGAGACCTACGAGCAGTACTTC TRBJ2-7 - TRBD1 TRBV7-6
CASSEGGGQGWNIQYF TGTGCCAGCAGTGAAGGGGGAGGACAGGGGTGGAACATTCAGTACTTC TRBJ2-4 - TRBD1 TRBV6-1
CASRDRGNTGELFF TGTGCCAGCAGGGACAGGGGGAACACCGGGGAGCTGTTTTTT TRBJ2-2 once TRBD1 TRBV6-1
CASSGGYTGELFF TGTGCCAGTAGCGGGGGGTACACCGGGGAGCTGTTTTTT TRBJ2-2 - TRBD2 TRBV19
CASSGNPGQGFSHEQYF TGTGCCAGCAGTGGCAACCCGGGACAGGGGTTTTCTCACGAGCAGTACTTC TRBJ2-7 - TRBD1 TRBV25-1
CASSGTGLGYTF TGTGCCAGCAGTGGGACAGGGCTCGGCTACACCTTC TRBJ1-2 - TRBD1 TRBV2
CASSASGTGGNYTF TGTGCCAGCAGCGCCTCCGGGACAGGGGGGAACTACACCTTC TRBJ1-2 - TRBD1 TRBV7-9
CASRSAGGPLETQYF TGCGCCAGCAGATCGGCGGGGGGGCCCTTAGAGACCCAGTACTTC TRBJ2-5 - TRBD2 TRBV4-1
CASSPRTLLSPKGQYF TGTGCCAGCAGTCCGCGTACTCTTCTGTCCCCCAAGGGGCAGTACTTC TRBJ2-5 once - TRBV27
CASTYGAGGRNEQFF TGTGCCAGCACGTACGGCGCGGGGGGGCGTAATGAGCAGTTCTTC TRBJ2-1 - TRBD2 TRBV27
CASSESSLGLDEQFF TGCGCCAGCAGTGAGTCGTCTTTGGGGCTCGATGAGCAGTTCTTC TRBJ2-1 - - TRBV10-2
CASSLDRPSGYTF TGTGCCAGCAGCCTAGACAGGCCTAGTGGCTACACCTTC TRBJ1-2 - - TRBV28
CSVDKVNEQFF TGCAGCGTCGACAAGGTGAATGAGCAGTTCTTC TRBJ2-1 - - TRBV29-1
CASKDRGDEQFF TGTGCCAGCAAAGACCGGGGGGATGAGCAGTTCTTC TRBJ2-1 - TRBD2 TRBV2
CASSVRDRGLNEQFF TGTGCCAGCAGCGTCCGGGACAGGGGCCTGAATGAGCAGTTCTTC TRBJ2-1 once TRBD1 TRBV7-9
CASNVFLGAYSPLHF TGTGCCAGCAACGTTTTTCTGGGGGCGTATTCACCCCTCCACTTT TRBJ1-6 - - TRBV6-5
CASSRKRGPTDTQYF TGTGCCAGCAGCAGGAAGCGGGGCCCCACAGATACGCAGTATTTT TRBJ2-3 - TRBD2 TRBV11-2
CASSEEFSGTEYQETQYF TGTGCCAGCAGTGAAGAATTTTCCGGGACAGAGTACCAAGAGACCCAGTACTTC TRBJ2-5 few TRBD1 TRBV6-1
CASSREPSGANVLTF TGCGCCAGCTCACGAGAACCCTCTGGGGCCAACGTCCTGACTTTC TRBJ2-6 - - TRBV5-1
CASSPPRDNTEAFF TGTGCCAGCTCACCACCCCGGGATAACACTGAAGCTTTCTTT TRBJ1-1 - - TRBV18
CASSSRTGGDTEAFF TGTGCCAGCAGCTCCCGGACAGGGGGGGACACTGAAGCTTTCTTT TRBJ1-1 few TRBD1 TRBV5-4
CASSPFESGNTEAFF TGTGCCAGCTCACCTTTCGAATCGGGGAACACTGAAGCTTTCTTT TRBJ1-1 once - TRBV18
CASSPLRSGGEDTQYF TGCGCCAGCAGCCCCCTGCGGAGCGGCGGAGAGGATACGCAGTATTTT TRBJ2-3 - - TRBV4-1
CASSVLNTDTQYF TGTGCCAGCAGTGTACTAAACACAGATACGCAGTATTTT TRBJ2-3 - - TRBV9
CASSPGGASYNEQFF TGTGCCAGCAGCCCCGGGGGGGCGTCCTACAATGAGCAGTTCTTC TRBJ2-1 - TRBD2 TRBV9
CATSRGPRDSDSGANVLTF TGTGCCACCAGCAGAGGGCCCCGGGATTCGGACTCTGGGGCCAACGTCCTGACTTTC TRBJ2-6 - - TRBV15
CSVQGGRGYTEAFF TGCAGCGTCCAAGGGGGCAGGGGATACACTGAAGCTTTCTTT TRBJ1-1 once TRBD1 TRBV29-1
CASSLGGSSTDTQYF TGTGCCAGCAGCTTGGGAGGGTCGAGCACAGATACGCAGTATTTT TRBJ2-3 - - TRBV5-4
CASGISAGAAGNTIYF TGTGCCAGTGGTATTTCGGCGGGGGCGGCTGGAAACACCATATATTTT TRBJ1-3 - - TRBV19
CASSYVPSGGPGEQFF TGTGCCAGCAGTTACGTGCCTAGCGGGGGTCCGGGTGAGCAGTTCTTC TRBJ2-1 - TRBD2 TRBV6-5
CASSLGTDSYGYTF TGCGCCAGCAGCTTGGGGACAGACTCCTATGGCTACACCTTC TRBJ1-2 - - TRBV5-1
CASSAATGTIKSHYGYTF TGTGCCAGCAGTGCGGCGACAGGGACGATTAAATCCCACTATGGCTACACCTTC TRBJ1-2 - TRBD1 TRBV2
CSVDVTAEAFF TGCAGCGTTGATGTTACAGCAGAAGCTTTCTTT TRBJ1-1 - - TRBV29-1
CASSQPRENTEAFF TGCGCCAGCAGCCAACCACGGGAGAACACTGAAGCTTTCTTT TRBJ1-1 - - TRBV4-1
CASRPSGGPTDTQYF TGTGCCAGCAGACCCAGCGGGGGGCCAACAGATACGCAGTATTTT TRBJ2-3 - TRBD2 TRBV2
CASTFGTSGYNEQFF TGTGCCAGCACCTTCGGGACTAGCGGCTACAATGAGCAGTTCTTC TRBJ2-1 - TRBD2 TRBV5-4
CASSLEYPGRYEQYF TGTGCCAGCAGCTTAGAATATCCAGGGCGCTACGAGCAGTACTTC TRBJ2-7 - - TRBV13
CRMDRVNEQFF TGCAGGATGGACAGGGTCAATGAGCAGTTCTTC TRBJ2-1 - TRBD1 TRBV20-1
CASSLPGGLETQYF TGTGCCAGCAGCTTGCCAGGGGGCCTGGAGACCCAGTACTTC TRBJ2-5 - TRBD1 TRBV5-4
CASYAGGLHGYTF TGTGCCAGCTACGCGGGGGGGCTACATGGCTACACCTTC TRBJ1-2 - - TRBV7-9
CASGARLNTEAFF TGTGCCTCAGGCGCACGTTTGAACACTGAAGCTTTCTTT TRBJ1-1 few - TRBV6-5
CASSPGTGYSNSYEQYF TGTGCCAGCAGTCCAGGGACAGGGTACTCCAACTCCTACGAGCAGTACTTC TRBJ2-7 - TRBD1 TRBV28
CASRDSSGANVLTF TGTGCCAGCAGAGACAGCTCTGGGGCCAACGTCCTGACTTTC TRBJ2-6 - - TRBV6-5
CASSLVDRLSTDTQYF TGTGCCAGCAGCTTAGTCGACAGGCTAAGCACAGATACGCAGTATTTT TRBJ2-3 once - TRBV7-2
CASSQVQGGYGYTF TGCGCCAGCAGCCAAGTCCAGGGAGGTTATGGCTACACCTTC TRBJ1-2 - - TRBV4-1
CASSFGLGTDTQYF TGTGCCAGCAGCTTTGGACTAGGAACAGATACGCAGTATTTT TRBJ2-3 - TRBD2 TRBV7-2